Described below is a single T cell receptor beta chain sequence and its context. The target of this receptor is not known. Base-call qualities are not available, and no considerably larger clone is one nucleotide away. The data originate from a study of blood T cell repertoires in COVID-19 (dated by TCRdb to the early 2020s). Concerning the study at large: Collaborator samples came from the United States, Italy and Spain and covered acute and convalescent phases of COVID-19. The repertoires were released in a freely available public database intended as a resource for research on the immune response to SARS-CoV-2. Samples were obtained from the ongoing ImmuneRACE study (first 160 participants) and from approximately 1,200 subjects provided by 6 global collaborators. Where HLA class I and class II types were available, the types were taken from metadata supplied by the sample provider, not from assay-based typing. The sample metadata nearly always contained a de-identified subject ID, COVID-19 status, age in years and sex. Deeply sampled blood TCRbeta repertoires from subjects exposed to, actively infected with, or recovered from COVID-19 were included in the dataset. The material from the prospective study consisted of cDNA or gDNA derived from T cells, B-cell-depleted T cells, or PBMCs.

Results and caveats for the whole study, not just this receptor: How much clinical and demographic metadata was included differed by source and by participant, and the metadata was provided uncurated.

One collaborating source in Seattle enrolled patients during active infection and followed them longitudinally through the course of disease. Each collaborating institution followed its own protocols to collect whole blood in K2EDTA tubes. Collaborator samples were shipped for TCRbeta analysis as frozen whole blood, isolated PBMCs, or DNA extracted from either sample type. The immunoSEQ Assay, a bias-controlled multiplex PCR, was used to amplify TCRbeta CDR3 regions from genomic DNA. Per the original workflow: The number of nucleated cells in each sample was estimated by amplification of reference gene primers within the assay. To quantify the absolute abundance of each unique TCRbeta CDR3 rearrangement, sequence reads were collapsed and filtered. For each sample, productive Simpson clonality was calculated as the square root of Simpson's diversity index over productive rearrangements. This is the immuneACCESS table as TCRdb keeps it, with only in-frame sequences that have V and J called. A part of the clones is gone; compared with another copy, unresolved V genes explain less than half, and the rest is unexplained. V and J calls and clone size are copied from that table; D and trimming were computed from the DNA. The sample table records some 180,000 clones; around four fifths of these occur just once. The ten largest clones take up 6.5% to 9.5% of the sample.

CDR1 MNHNS and CDR2 SASEGT are derived from the germline V gene. Inclusive of the bounding cysteine and phenylalanine, the CDR3 is 14 residues long. The CDR3 DNA has 42 bases and is translated from base 1. The trim is 0 bases for V and 5 bases for J, with a gap of 10 bases between the germline ends. This receptor was obtained from a woman aged 80 or over with COVID-19, enrolled during active disease. Sequencing was performed on peripheral blood. The chain is encoded by TRBV6-1 joined to TRBJ1-1; the best D guess is TRBD1, with 5 bases matching. The CDR3 is CASSEAGGTTEAFF. Here is the DNA: TGTGCCAGCAGTGAAGCGGGGGGAACGACTGAAGCTTTCTTT.